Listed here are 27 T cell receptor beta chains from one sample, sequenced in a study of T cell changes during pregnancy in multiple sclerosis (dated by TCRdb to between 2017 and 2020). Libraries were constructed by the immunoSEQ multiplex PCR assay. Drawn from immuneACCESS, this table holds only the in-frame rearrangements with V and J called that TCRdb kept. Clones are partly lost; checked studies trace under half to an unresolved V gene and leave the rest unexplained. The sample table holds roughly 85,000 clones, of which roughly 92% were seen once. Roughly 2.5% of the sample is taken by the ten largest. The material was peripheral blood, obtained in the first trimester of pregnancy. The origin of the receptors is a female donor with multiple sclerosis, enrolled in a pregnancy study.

For the CDR3, the DNA is TGTGCCAGCAGCTCTTTCCGGGACAGGGGCGTGGATGAGCAGTTCTTC. Translated: CASSSFRDRGVDEQFF. The chain carries TRBV7-9 and TRBJ2-1; 10 nucleotides agree with TRBD1. With V trimmed by 4 bases and J by 8 bases, 11 bases remained unmatched. The CDR3 loop spans 16 amino acids. The germline gives CDR1 SEHNR, CDR2 FQNEAQ (reference sequence). The full variable domain, completed using reference TRBV7-9 and TRBJ2-1, is DTGVSQNPRHKITKRGQNVTFRCDPISEHNRLYWYRQTLGQGPEFLTYFQNEAQLEKSRLLSDRFSAERPKGSFSTLEIQRTEQGDSAMYLCASSSFRDRGVDEQFFGPGTRLTVL.

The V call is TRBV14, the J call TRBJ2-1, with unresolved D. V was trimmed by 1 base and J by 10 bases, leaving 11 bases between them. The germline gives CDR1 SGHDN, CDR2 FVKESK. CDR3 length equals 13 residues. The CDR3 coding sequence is TGTGCCAGCAGCCAAGTGAGGAGTGGGGAGCAGTTCTTC. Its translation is CASSQVRSGEQFF. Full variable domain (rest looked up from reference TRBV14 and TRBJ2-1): EAGVTQFPSHSVIEKGQTVTLRCDPISGHDNLYWYRRVMGKEIKFLLHFVKESKQDESGMPNNRFLAERTGGTYSTLKVQPAELEDSGVYFCASSQVRSGEQFFGPGTRLTVL.

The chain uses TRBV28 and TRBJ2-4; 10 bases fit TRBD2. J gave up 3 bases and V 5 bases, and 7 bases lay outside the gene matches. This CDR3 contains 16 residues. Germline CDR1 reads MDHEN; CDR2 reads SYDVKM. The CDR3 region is CASSPLAGEDKNIQYF. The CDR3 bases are TGTGCCAGCAGTCCCCTAGCGGGAGAGGACAAAAACATTCAGTACTTC.

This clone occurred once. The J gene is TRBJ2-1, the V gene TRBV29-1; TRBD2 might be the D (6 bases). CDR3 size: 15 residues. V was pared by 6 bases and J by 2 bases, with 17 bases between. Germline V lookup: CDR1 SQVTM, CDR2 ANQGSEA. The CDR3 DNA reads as TGCAGCGTCCCTCGGCCCGGCGGGGCCTACAATGAGCAGTTCTTC. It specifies CSVPRPGGAYNEQFF.

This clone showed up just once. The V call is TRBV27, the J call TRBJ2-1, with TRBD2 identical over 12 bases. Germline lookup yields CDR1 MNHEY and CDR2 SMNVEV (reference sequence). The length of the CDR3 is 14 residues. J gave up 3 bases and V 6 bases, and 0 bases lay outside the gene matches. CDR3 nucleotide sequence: TGTGCCAGCAGACTAGCGGGAGGCTACAATGAGCAGTTCTTC. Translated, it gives CASRLAGGYNEQFF.

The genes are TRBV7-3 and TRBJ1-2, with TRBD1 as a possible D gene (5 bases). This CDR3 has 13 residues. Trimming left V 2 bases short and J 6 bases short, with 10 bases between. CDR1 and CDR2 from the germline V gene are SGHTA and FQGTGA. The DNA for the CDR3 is TGTGCCAGCAGCTTAGTAGGGGAAGATGGCTACACCTTC. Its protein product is CASSLVGEDGYTF.

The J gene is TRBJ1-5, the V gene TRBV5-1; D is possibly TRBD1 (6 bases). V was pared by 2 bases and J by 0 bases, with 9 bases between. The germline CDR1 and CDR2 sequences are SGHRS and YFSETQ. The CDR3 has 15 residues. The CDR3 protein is CASSLSGDSNQPQHF. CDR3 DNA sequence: TGCGCCAGCAGCTTATCAGGGGATAGCAATCAGCCCCAGCATTTT.

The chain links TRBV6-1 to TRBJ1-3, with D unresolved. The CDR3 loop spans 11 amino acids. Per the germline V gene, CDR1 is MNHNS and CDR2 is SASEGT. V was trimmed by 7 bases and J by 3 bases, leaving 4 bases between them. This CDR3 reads CASNSGNTIYF. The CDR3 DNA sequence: TGTGCCAGCAATAGTGGAAACACCATATATTTT.

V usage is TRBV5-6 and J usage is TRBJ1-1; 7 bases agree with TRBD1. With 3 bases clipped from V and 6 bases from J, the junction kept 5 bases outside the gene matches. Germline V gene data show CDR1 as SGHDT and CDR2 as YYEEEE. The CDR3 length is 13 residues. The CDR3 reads CASSSGTAAEAFF. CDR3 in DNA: TGTGCCAGCAGCTCCGGGACAGCGGCTGAAGCTTTCTTT.

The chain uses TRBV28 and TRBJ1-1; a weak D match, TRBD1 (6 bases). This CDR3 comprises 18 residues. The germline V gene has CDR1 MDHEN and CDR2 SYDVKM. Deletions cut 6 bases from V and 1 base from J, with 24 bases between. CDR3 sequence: CASSQRFNNRAKNTEAFF. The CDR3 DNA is TGTGCCAGCAGCCAACGATTTAATAACAGGGCGAAGAACACTGAAGCTTTCTTT.

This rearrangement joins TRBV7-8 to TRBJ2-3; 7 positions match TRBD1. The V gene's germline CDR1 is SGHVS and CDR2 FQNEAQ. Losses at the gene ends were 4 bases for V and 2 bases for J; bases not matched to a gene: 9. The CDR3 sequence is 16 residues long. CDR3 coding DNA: TGTGCCAGCAGCTCCCTTTCGACAGGGATCACAGATACGCAGTATTTT. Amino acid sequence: CASSSLSTGITDTQYF.

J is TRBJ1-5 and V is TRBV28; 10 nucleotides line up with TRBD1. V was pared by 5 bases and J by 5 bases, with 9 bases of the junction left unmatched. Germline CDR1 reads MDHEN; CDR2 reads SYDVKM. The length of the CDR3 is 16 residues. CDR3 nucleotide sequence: TGTGCCAGCAGTCCCGGGACAGGGGTAGTCGATCAGCCCCAGCATTTT. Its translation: CASSPGTGVVDQPQHF.

CDR3 sequence reads: CASSPPSDDNEQFF. CDR3 sequence (DNA): TGTGCCAGCTCACCACCGAGTGATGACAATGAGCAGTTCTTC. This sequence joins TRBV18 and TRBJ2-1; D gene uncertain. The V end lost 0 bases, the J end lost 5 bases, and 8 bases lay between the germline ends. Germline V gene data show CDR1 as KGHSH and CDR2 as LQKENI. This CDR3 comprises 14 residues. Complete variable domain (other parts from reference TRBV18 and TRBJ2-1): NAGVMQNPRHLVRRRGQEARLRCSPMKGHSHVYWYRQLPEEGLKFMVYLQKENIIDESGMPKERFSAEFPKEGPSILRIQQVVRGDSAAYFCASSPPSDDNEQFFGPGTRLTVL.

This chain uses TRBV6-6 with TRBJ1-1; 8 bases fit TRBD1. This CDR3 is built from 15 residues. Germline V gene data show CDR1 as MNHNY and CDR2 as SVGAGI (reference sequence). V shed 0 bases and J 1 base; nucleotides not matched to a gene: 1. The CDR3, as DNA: TGTGCCAGCAGTTACTCCGGGACAGGGAACACTGAAGCTTTCTTT. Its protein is CASSYSGTGNTEAFF.

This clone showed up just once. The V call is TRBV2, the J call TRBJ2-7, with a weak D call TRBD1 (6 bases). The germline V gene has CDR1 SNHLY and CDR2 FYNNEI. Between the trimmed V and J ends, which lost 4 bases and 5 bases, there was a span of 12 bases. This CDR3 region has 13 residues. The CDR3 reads CASSASGGHEQYF. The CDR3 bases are TGTGCCAGCAGTGCCTCTGGGGGCCACGAGCAGTACTTC.

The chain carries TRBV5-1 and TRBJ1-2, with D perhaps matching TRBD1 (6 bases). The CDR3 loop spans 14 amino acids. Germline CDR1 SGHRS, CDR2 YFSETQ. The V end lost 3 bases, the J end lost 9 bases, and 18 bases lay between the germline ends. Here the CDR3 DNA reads TGCGCCAGCAGCTCAACTACAGGGTTGCGGCGCTACACCTTC. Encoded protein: CASSSTTGLRRYTF.

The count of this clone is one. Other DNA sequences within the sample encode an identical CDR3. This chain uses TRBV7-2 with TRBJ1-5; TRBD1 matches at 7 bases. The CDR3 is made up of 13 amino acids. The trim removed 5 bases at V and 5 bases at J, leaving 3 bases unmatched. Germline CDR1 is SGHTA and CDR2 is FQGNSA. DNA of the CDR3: TGTGCCAGCAGCCCAGACAGGGATCAGCCCCAGCATTTT. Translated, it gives CASSPDRDQPQHF.

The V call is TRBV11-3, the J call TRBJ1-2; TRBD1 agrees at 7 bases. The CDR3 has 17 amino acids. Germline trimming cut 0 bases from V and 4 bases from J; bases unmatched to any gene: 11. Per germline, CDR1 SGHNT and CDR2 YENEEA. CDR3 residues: CASSLEVRTGTFYGYTF. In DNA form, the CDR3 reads TGTGCCAGCAGCTTAGAAGTCAGGACAGGAACTTTCTATGGCTACACCTTC.

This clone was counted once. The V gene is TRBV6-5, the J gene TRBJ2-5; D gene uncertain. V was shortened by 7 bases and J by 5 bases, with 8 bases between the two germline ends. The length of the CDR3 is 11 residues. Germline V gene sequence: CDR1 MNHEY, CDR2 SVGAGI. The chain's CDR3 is CASTNRETQYF. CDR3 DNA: TGTGCCAGCACGAATCGGGAGACCCAGTACTTC.

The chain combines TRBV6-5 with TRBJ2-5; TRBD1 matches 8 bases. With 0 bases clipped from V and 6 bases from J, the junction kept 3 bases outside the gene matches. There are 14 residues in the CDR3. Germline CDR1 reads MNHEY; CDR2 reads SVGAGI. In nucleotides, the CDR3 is TGTGCCAGCAGTTACTCCGGACAGGGCCAGACCCAGTACTTC. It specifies CASSYSGQGQTQYF.

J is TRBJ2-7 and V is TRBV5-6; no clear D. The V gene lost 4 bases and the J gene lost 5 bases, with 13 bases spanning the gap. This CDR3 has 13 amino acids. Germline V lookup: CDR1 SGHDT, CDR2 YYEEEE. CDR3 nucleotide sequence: TGTGCCAGCAGCCCTTCGGTGAGGCACGAGCAGTACTTC. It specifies CASSPSVRHEQYF.

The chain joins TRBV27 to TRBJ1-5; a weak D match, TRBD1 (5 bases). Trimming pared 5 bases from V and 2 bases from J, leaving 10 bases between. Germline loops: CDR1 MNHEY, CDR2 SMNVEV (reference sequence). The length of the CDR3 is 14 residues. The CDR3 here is CASSKGYGNQPQHF. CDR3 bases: TGTGCCAGCAGTAAGGGGTACGGCAATCAGCCCCAGCATTTT.

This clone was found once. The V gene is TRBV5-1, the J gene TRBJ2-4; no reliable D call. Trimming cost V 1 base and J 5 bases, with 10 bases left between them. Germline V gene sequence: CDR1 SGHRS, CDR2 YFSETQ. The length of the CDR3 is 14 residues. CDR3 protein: CASSLQFGENIQYF. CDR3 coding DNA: TGCGCCAGCAGCTTGCAATTTGGAGAAAACATTCAGTACTTC.

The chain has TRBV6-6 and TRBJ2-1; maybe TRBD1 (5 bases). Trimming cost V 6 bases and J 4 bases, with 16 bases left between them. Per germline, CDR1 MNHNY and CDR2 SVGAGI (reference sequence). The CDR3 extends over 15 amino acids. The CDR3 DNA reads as TGTGCCAGCAGCCCCGTCACAGGAGATTACAATGAGCAGTTCTTC. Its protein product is CASSPVTGDYNEQFF.

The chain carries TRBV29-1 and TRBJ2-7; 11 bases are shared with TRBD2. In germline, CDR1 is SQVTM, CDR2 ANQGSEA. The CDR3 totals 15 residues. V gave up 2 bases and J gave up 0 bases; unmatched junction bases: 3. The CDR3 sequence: CSVESTSGNSYEQYF. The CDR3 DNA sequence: TGCAGCGTTGAATCGACTAGCGGGAACTCCTACGAGCAGTACTTC.

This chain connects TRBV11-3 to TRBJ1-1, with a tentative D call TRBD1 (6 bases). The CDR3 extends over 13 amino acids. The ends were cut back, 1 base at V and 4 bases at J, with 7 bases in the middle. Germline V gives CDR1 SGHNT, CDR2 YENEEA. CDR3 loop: CASSLGGPTEAFF. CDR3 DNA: TGTGCCAGCAGCTTAGGGGGGCCCACTGAAGCTTTCTTT.

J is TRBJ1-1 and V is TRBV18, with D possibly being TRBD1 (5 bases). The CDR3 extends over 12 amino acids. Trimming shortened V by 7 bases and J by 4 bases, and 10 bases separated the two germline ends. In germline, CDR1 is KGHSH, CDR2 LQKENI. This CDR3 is CASFPGGTEAFF. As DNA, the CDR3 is TGTGCCAGCTTCCCGGGGGGCACTGAAGCTTTCTTT.